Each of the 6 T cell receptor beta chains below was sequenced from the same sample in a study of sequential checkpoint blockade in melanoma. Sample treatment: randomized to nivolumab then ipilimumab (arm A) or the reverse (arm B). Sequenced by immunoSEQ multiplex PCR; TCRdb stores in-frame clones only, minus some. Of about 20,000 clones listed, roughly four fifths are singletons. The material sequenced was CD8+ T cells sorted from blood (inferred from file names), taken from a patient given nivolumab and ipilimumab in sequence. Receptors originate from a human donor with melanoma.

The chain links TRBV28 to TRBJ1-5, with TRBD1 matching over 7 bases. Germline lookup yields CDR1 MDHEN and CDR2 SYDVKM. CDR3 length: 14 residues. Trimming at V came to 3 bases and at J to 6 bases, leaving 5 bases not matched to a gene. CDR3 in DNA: TGTGCCAGCAGTTTTGGCAGGGGGGTTCAGCCCCAGCATTTT. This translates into CASSFGRGVQPQHF.

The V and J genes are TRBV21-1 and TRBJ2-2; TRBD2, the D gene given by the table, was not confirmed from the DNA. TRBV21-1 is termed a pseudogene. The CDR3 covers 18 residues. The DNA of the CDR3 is TGTGCCAGCAGCAAAAAGGGAGGAAGGGGCTCGAACACCGGGGAGCTGTTTTTT. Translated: CASSKKGGRGSNTGELFF.

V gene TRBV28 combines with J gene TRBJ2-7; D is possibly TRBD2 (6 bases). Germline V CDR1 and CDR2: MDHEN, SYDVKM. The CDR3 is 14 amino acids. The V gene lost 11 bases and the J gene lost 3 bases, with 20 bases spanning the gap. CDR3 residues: CAHSAGRRNYEQYF. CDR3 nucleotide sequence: TGTGCCCACTCAGCGGGCCGGAGGAACTACGAGCAGTACTTC.

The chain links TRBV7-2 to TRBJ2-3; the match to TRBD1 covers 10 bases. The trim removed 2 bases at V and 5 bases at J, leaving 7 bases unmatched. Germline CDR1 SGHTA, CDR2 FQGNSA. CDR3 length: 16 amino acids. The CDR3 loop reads CASSLKKDRGKDTQYF. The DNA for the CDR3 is TGTGCCAGCAGCTTAAAAAAGGACAGGGGGAAAGATACGCAGTATTTT.

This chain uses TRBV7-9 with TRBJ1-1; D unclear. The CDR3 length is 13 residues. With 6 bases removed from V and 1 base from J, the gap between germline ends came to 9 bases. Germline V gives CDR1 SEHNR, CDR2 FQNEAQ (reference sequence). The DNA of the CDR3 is TGTGCCAGCAGTTATAGTGGGAACACTGAAGCTTTCTTT. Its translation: CASSYSGNTEAFF.

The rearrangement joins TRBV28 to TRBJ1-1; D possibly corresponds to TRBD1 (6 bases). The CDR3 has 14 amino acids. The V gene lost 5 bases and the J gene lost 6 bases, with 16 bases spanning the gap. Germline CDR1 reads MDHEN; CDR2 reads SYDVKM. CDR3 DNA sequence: TGTGCCAGCAGTGTAACAGGGAGAGGGGCTGAAGCTTTCTTT. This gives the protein CASSVTGRGAEAFF.